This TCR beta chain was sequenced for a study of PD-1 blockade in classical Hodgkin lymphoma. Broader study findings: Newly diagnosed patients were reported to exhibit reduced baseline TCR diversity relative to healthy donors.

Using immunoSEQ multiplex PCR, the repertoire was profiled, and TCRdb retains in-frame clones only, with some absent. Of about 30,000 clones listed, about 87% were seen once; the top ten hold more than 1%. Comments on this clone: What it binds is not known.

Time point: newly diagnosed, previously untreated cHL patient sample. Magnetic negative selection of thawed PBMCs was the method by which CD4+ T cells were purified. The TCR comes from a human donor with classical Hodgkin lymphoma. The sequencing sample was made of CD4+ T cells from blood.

The CDR3 here is CASSSPGQSYEQYF. The CDR3, as DNA: TGTGCCAGCAGTTCCCCGGGACAGTCCTACGAGCAGTACTTC. This sequence joins TRBV28 and TRBJ2-7, with 7 bases that match TRBD1. CDR1 MDHEN and CDR2 SYDVKM come from the germline V gene. With 4 bases clipped from V and 1 base from J, the junction kept 4 bases outside the gene matches. This CDR3 region has 14 residues.